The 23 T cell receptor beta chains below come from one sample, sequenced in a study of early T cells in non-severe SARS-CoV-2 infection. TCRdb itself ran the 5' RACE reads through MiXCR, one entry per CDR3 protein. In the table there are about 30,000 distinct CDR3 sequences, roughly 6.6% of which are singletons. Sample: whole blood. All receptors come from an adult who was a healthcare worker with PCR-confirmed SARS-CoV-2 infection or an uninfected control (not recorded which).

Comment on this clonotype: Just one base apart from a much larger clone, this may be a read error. DNA for the CDR3: TGTGCCAGCAGCCTAGGGACTAGCCGGAGCACAGATACGCAGTATTTT. Protein sequence: CASSLGTSRSTDTQYF. The V call is TRBV4-2, the J call TRBJ2-3, with TRBD2 matching 9 bases. The germline gives CDR1 LGHNA, CDR2 YNFKEQ. Unmatched junction bases numbered 5, after V lost 4 bases and J lost 0 bases. CDR3 length equals 16 residues.

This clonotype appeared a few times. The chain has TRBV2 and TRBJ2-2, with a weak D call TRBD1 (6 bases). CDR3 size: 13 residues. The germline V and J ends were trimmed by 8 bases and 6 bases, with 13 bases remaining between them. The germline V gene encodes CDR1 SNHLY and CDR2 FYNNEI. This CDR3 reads CASCNRVPGELFF. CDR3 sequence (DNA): TGTGCCAGCTGCAACAGGGTTCCCGGGGAGCTGTTTTTT.

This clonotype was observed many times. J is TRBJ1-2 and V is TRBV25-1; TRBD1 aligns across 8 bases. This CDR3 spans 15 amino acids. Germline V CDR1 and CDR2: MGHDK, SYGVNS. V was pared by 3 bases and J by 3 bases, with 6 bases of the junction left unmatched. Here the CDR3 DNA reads TGTGCCAGCAGTGACCCAGGACAGGGCCACTATGGCTACACCTTC. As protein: CASSDPGQGHYGYTF.

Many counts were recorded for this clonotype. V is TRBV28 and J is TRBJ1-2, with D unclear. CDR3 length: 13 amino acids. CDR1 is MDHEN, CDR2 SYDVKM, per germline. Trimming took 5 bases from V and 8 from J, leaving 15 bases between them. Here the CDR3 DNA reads TGTGCCAGCAGTCTGCGGACTTTTGCAGGCTACACCTTC. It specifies CASSLRTFAGYTF.

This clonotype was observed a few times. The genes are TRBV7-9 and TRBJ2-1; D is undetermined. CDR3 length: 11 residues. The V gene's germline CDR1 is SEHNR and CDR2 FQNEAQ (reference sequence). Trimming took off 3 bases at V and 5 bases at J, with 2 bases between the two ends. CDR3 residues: CASSFHNEQFF. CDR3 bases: TGTGCCAGCAGCTTCCACAATGAGCAGTTCTTC. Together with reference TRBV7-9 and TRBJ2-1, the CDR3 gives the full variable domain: DTGVSQNPRHKITKRGQNVTFRCDPISEHNRLYWYRQTLGQGPEFLTYFQNEAQLEKSRLLSDRFSAERPKGSFSTLEIQRTEQGDSAMYLCASSFHNEQFFGPGTRLTVL.

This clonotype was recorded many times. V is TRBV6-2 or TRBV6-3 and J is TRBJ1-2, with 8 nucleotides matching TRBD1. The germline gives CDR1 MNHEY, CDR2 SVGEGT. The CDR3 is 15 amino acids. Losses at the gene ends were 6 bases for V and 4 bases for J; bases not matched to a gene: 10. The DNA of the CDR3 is TGTGCCAGCAGAAGAACTGGACAGGGAGTCTATGGCTACACCTTC. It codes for CASRRTGQGVYGYTF.

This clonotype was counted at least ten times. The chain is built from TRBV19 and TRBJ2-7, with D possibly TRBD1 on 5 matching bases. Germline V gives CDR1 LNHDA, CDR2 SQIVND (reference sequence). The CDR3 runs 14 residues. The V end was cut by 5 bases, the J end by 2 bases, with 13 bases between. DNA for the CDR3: TGTGCCAGTAGTTCCCACTTGGGGCCCTACGAGCAGTACTTC. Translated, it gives CASSSHLGPYEQYF.

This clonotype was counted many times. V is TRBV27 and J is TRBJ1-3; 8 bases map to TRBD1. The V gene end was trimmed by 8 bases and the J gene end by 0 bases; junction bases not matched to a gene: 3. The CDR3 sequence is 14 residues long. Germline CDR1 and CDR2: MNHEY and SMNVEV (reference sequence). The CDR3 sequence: CASGTGGSGNTIYF. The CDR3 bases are TGTGCCAGCGGCACAGGGGGCTCTGGAAACACCATATATTTT.

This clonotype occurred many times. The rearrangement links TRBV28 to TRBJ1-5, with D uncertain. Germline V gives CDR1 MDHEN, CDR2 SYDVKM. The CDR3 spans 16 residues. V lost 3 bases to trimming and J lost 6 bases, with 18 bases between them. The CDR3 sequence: CASSFSGHPYFQPQHF. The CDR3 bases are TGTGCCAGCAGTTTTTCCGGCCACCCCTATTTTCAGCCCCAGCATTTT.

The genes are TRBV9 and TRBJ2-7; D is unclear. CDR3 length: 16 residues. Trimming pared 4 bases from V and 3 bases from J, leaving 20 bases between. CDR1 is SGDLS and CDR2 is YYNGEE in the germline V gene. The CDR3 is CASSRLEVSTSYEQYF. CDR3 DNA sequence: TGTGCCAGCAGCCGACTCGAAGTGAGTACAAGCTACGAGCAGTACTTC.

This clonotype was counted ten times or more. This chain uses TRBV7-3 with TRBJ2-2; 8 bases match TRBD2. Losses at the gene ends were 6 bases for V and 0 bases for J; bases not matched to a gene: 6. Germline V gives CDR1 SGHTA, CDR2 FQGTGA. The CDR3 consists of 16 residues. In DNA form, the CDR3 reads TGTGCCAGCAGAGAAACTAGCGGTGCGAACACCGGGGAGCTGTTTTTT. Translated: CASRETSGANTGELFF.

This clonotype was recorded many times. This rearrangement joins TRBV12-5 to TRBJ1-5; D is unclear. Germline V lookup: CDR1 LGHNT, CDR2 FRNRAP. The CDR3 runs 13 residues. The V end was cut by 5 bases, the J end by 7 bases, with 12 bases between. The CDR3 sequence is CASGQETGQPQHF. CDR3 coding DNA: TGTGCTAGTGGTCAGGAGACGGGGCAGCCCCAGCATTTT.

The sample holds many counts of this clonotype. The CDR3 DNA reads TGTGCCAGCAGCTTAAGAGAGAATGAGCAGTTCTTC. Translating it yields CASSLRENEQFF. This rearrangement joins TRBV11-3 to TRBJ2-1; D is unclear. The CDR3 is made up of 12 amino acids. Per germline, CDR1 SGHNT and CDR2 YENEEA. V lost 2 bases, J lost 7 bases, and 6 bases lay in between. Full variable domain (missing parts from reference TRBV11-3 and TRBJ2-1): EAGVVQSPRYKIIEKKQPVAFWCNPISGHNTLYWYLQNLGQGPELLIRYENEEAVDDSQLPKDRFSAERLKGVDSTLKIQPAELGDSAVYLCASSLRENEQFFGPGTRLTVL.

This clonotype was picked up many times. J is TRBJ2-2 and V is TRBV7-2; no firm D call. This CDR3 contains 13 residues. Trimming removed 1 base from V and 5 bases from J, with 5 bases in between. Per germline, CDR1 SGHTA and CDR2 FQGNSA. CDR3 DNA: TGTGCCAGCAGCTTAGGTATTACCGGGGAGCTGTTTTTT. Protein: CASSLGITGELFF.

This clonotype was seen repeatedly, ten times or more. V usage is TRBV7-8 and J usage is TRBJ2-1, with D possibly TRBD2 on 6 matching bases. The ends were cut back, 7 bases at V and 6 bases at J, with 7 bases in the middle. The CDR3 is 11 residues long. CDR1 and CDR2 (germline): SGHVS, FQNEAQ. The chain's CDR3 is CASTSANEQFF. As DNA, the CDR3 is TGTGCCAGCACTAGCGCCAATGAGCAGTTCTTC.

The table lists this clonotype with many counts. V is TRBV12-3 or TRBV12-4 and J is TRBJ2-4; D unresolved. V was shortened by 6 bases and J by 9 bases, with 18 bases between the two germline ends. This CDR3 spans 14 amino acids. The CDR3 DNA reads TGTGCCAGCAGCCGTGGAGTCCAGTTTTTCATTCAGTACTTC. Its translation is CASSRGVQFFIQYF.

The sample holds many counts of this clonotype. The CDR3 region is CASSQDTGASQYF. DNA for the CDR3: TGTGCCAGCAGCCAAGATACAGGGGCCTCGCAGTATTTT. The chain links TRBV14 to TRBJ2-3; 7 bases fit TRBD1. This CDR3 has 13 amino acids. Germline CDR1 SGHDN, CDR2 FVKESK. V lost 0 bases to trimming and J lost 10 bases; unmatched junction nucleotides: 4.

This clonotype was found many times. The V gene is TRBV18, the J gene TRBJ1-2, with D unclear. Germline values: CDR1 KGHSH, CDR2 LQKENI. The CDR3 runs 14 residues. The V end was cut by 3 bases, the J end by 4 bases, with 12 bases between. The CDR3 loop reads CASSPPVGVYGYTF. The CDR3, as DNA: TGTGCCAGCTCACCTCCCGTGGGAGTCTATGGCTACACCTTC.

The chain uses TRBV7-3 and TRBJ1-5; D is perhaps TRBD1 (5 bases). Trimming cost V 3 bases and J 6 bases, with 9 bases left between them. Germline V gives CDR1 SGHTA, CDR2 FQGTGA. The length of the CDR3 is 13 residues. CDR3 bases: TGTGCCAGCAGCTTGGGGACCGCTCAGCCCCAGCATTTT. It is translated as CASSLGTAQPQHF. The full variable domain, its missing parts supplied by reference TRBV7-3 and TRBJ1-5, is GAGVSQTPSNKVTEKGKYVELRCDPISGHTALYWYRQSLGQGPEFLIYFQGTGAADDSGLPNDRFFAVRPEGSVSTLKIQRTERGDSAVYLCASSLGTAQPQHFGDGTRLSIL.

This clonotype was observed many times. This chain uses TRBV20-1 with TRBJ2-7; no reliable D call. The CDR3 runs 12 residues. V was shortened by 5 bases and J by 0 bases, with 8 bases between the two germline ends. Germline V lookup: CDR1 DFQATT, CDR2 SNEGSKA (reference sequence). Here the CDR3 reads CSAVDGSYEQYF. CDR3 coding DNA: TGCAGTGCTGTTGACGGCTCCTACGAGCAGTACTTC.

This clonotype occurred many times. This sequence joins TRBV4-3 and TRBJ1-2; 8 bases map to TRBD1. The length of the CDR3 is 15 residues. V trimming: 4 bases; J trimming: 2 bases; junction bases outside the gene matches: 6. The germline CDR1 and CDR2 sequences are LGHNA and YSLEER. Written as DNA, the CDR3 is TGCGCCAGCAGCCCGACAGGGGCGCGGAACTATGGCTACACCTTC. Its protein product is CASSPTGARNYGYTF.

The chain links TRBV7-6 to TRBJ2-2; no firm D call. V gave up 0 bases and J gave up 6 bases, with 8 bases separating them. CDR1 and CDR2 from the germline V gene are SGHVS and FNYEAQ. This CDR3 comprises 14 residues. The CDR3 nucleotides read TGTGCCAGCAGCTTAGCGCGTGGGTCCGGGGAGCTGTTTTTT. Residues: CASSLARGSGELFF.

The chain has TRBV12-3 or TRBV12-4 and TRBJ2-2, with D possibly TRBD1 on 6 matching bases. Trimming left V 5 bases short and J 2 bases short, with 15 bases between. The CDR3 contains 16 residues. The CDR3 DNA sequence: TGTGCCAGCAGTCTGTCGTGGGGGCGTAACACCGGGGAGCTGTTTTTT. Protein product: CASSLSWGRNTGELFF.